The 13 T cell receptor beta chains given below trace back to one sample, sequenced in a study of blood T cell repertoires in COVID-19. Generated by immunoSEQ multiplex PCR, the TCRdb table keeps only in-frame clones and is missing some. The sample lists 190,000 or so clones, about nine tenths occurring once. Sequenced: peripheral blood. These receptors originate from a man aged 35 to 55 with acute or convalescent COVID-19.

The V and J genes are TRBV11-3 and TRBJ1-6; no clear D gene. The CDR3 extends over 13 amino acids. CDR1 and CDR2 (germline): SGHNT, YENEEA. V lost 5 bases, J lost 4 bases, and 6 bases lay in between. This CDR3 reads CASSLNYNSPLHF. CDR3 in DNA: TGTGCCAGCAGCCTAAATTATAATTCACCCCTCCACTTT.

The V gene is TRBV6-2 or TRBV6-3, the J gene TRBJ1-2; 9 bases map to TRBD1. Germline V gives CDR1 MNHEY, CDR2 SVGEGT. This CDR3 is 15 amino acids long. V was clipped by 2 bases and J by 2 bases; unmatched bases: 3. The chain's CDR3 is CASSYLDRGNYGYTF. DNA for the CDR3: TGTGCCAGCAGTTACCTGGACAGGGGCAACTATGGCTACACCTTC.

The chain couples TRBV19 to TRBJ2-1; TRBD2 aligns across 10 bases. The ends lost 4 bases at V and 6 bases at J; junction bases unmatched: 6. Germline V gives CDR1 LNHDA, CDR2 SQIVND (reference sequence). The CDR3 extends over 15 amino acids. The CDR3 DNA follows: TGTGCCAGTAGTAGTACTAGCGGGGAAAGCAATGAGCAGTTCTTC. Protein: CASSSTSGESNEQFF.

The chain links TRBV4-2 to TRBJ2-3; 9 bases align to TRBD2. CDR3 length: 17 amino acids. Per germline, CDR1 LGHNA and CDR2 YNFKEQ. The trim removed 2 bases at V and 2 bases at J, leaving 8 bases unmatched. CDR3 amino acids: CASSQPPGLAATDTQYF. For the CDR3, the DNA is TGTGCCAGCAGCCAACCACCGGGACTAGCCGCCACAGATACGCAGTATTTT.

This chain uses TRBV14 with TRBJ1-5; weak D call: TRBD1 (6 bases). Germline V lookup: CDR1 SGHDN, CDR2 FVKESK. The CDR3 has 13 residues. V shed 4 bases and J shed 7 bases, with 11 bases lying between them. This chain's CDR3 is CASSRQAGQPQHF. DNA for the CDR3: TGTGCCAGCAGCCGACAGGCAGGACAGCCCCAGCATTTT. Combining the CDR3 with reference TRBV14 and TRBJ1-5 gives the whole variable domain EAGVTQFPSHSVIEKGQTVTLRCDPISGHDNLYWYRRVMGKEIKFLLHFVKESKQDESGMPNNRFLAERTGGTYSTLKVQPAELEDSGVYFCASSRQAGQPQHFGDGTRLSIL.

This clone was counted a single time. The CDR3: CASSPRPGPKRDGYTF. The CDR3 region has the DNA TGTGCCAGCAGCCCTAGGCCGGGCCCGAAGCGGGATGGCTACACCTTC. This rearrangement joins TRBV11-1 to TRBJ1-2; D unclear. The CDR3 is 16 amino acids. V lost 5 bases, J lost 6 bases, and 22 bases lay in between. CDR1 and CDR2 (germline): SGHAT, FQDESV (reference sequence).

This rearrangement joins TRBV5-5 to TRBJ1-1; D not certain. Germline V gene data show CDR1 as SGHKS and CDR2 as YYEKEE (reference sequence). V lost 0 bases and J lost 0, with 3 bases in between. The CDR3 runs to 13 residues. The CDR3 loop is CASSLGVNTEAFF. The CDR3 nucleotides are TGTGCCAGCAGCTTGGGAGTGAACACTGAAGCTTTCTTT.

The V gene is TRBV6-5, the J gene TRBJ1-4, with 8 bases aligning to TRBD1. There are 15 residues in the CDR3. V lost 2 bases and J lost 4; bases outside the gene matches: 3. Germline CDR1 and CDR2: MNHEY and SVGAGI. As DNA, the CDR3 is TGTGCCAGCAGTTACGTGGGACAGGTTAATGAAAAACTGTTTTTT. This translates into CASSYVGQVNEKLFF.

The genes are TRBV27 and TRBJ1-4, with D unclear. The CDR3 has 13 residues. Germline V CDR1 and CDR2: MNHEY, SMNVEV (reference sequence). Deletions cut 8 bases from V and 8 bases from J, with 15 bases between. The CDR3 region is CASSRGREEKLFF. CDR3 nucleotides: TGTGCCAGCTCAAGAGGGAGGGAGGAAAAACTGTTTTTT. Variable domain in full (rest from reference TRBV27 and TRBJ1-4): EAQVTQNPRYLITVTGKKLTVTCSQNMNHEYMSWYRQDPGLGLRQIYYSMNVEVTDKGDVPEGYKVSRKEKRNFPLILESPSPNQTSLYFCASSRGREEKLFFGSGTQLSVL.

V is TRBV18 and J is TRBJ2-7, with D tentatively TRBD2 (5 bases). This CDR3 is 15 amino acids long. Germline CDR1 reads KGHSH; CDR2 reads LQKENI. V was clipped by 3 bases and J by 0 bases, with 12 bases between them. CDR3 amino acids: CASSPQEAVSYEQYF. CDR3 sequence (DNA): TGTGCCAGCTCACCCCAGGAGGCAGTCTCCTACGAGCAGTACTTC.

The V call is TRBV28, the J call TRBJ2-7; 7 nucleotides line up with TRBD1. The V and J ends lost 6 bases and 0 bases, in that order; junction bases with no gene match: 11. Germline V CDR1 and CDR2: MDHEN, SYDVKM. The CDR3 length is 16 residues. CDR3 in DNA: TGTGCCAGCAGATCCACAGGACAGGCGAACTCCTACGAGCAGTACTTC. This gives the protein CASRSTGQANSYEQYF.

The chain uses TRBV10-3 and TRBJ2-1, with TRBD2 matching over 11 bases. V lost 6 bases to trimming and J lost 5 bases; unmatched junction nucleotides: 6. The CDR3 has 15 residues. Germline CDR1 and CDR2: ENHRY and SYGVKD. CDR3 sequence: CAISVAGGPDNEQFF. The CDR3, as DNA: TGTGCCATCAGCGTAGCGGGGGGGCCCGACAATGAGCAGTTCTTC.

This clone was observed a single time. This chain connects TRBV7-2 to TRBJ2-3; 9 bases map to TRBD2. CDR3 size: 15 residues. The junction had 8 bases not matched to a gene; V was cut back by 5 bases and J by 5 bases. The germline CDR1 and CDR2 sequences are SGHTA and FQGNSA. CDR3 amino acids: CASSSGTSWVDTQYF. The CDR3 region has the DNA TGTGCCAGCAGCAGTGGGACTAGCTGGGTAGATACGCAGTATTTT.